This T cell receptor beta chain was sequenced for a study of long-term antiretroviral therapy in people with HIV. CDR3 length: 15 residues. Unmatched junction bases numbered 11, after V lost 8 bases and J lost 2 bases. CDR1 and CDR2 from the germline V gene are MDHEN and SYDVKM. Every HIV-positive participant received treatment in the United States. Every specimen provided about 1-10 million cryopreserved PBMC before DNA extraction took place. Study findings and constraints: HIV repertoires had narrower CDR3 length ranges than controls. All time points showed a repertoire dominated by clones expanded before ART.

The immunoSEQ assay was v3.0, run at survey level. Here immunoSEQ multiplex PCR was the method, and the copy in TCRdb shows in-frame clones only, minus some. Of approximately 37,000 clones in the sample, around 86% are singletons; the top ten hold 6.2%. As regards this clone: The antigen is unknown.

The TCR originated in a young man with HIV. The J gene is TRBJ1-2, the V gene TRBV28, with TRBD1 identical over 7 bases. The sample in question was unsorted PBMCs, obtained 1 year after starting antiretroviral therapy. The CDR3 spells CASYPGDRVNYGYTF. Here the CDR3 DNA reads TGTGCCAGCTATCCTGGGGACAGAGTAAACTATGGCTACACCTTC.